The 19 T cell receptor beta chains reported below all come from one sample, sequenced in a study of shared T cell receptors in the human thymus. This table comes from immunoSEQ multiplex PCR, and its TCRdb copy is limited to in-frame clones, with some not included. The table has about 400,000 clones, just under 95% seen once; the top ten hold approximately 0.02%. Input material: thymocytes. Receptors originate from a human donor.

In nucleotides, the CDR3 is TGTGCCAGCAGTCCCGGACGACGCCGTCGGAACACCATATATTTT. Its translation: CASSPGRRRRNTIYF. The chain couples TRBV28 to TRBJ1-3; D unresolved. The CDR3 has 15 amino acids. The germline gives CDR1 MDHEN, CDR2 SYDVKM. Trimming left V 5 bases short and J 7 bases short, with 18 bases between.

The chain couples TRBV6-6 to TRBJ1-2; the match to TRBD1 covers 9 bases. The CDR3 runs to 13 residues. After removal of 7 bases from V and 7 bases from J, the junction contained 7 bases not matched to a gene. Germline CDR1 reads MNHNY; CDR2 reads SVGAGI (reference sequence). CDR3 protein: CASTEGQGAGYTF. CDR3 coding DNA: TGTGCCAGCACCGAGGGACAGGGTGCTGGCTACACCTTC.

The rearrangement joins TRBV4-3 to TRBJ2-7; the D is unclear. CDR1 and CDR2 (germline): LGHNA, YSLEER. This CDR3 spans 16 amino acids. Deletions cut 0 bases from V and 2 bases from J, with 14 bases between. In DNA form, the CDR3 reads TGCGCCAGCAGCCAAGAGTCGCAGACAAAACCCTACGAGCAGTACTTC. It specifies CASSQESQTKPYEQYF.

The V and J genes are TRBV5-3 and TRBJ2-7; 8 bases line up with TRBD1. TRBV5-3 is sorted into the ORF group, with uncertain function. CDR3 length: 14 residues. V lost 4 bases to trimming and J lost 0 bases; unmatched junction nucleotides: 3. The CDR3 bases are TGTGCCAGAAGCCCAGGGACAGGCTCCTACGAGCAGTACTTC. As protein: CARSPGTGSYEQYF.

The chain recombines TRBV27 with TRBJ2-3; D gene ambiguous. CDR1 is MNHEY and CDR2 is SMNVEV in the germline V gene (reference sequence). The CDR3 has 13 residues. Trimming took 4 bases from V and 6 from J, leaving 11 bases between them. The CDR3 sequence is CASSSGRMDTQYF. DNA for the CDR3: TGTGCCAGCAGTTCCGGTAGAATGGATACGCAGTATTTT.

The V call is TRBV7-3, the J call TRBJ2-3; D is ambiguous. Germline V gene lookup returns CDR1 SGHTA and CDR2 FQGTGA. V lost 1 base, J lost 6 bases, and 11 bases lay in between. This CDR3 comprises 14 residues. CDR3 residues: CASSLSSGKDTQYF. The CDR3 DNA follows: TGTGCCAGCAGCTTAAGCTCTGGGAAGGATACGCAGTATTTT.

CDR3 loop: CASSKGRRIEGDTQYF. CDR3 sequence (DNA): TGTGCCAGCAGCAAAGGGAGAAGAATCGAGGGAGATACGCAGTATTTT. This chain connects TRBV21-1 to TRBJ2-3; no check of the table's D call, TRBD2, against the DNA was made. TRBV21-1 is designated a pseudogene. This CDR3 has 16 residues.

The chain employs TRBV6-6 and TRBJ1-2, with no clear D. Germline CDR1 reads MNHNY; CDR2 reads SVGAGI (reference sequence). This CDR3 has 11 residues. Trimming took 4 bases from V and 5 from J, leaving 5 bases between them. The DNA of the CDR3 is TGTGCCAGCAGTTCGCAATATGGCTACACCTTC. This translates into CASSSQYGYTF.

The chain has TRBV4-1 and TRBJ2-4, with D hard to call. Germline loops: CDR1 MGHRA, CDR2 YSYEKL. Trimming shortened V by 4 bases and J by 0 bases, and 10 bases separated the two germline ends. The CDR3 is made up of 15 amino acids. The CDR3 bases are TGCGCCAGCAGCCGGGTGGATCTAGCCAAAAACATTCAGTACTTC. It yields the protein CASSRVDLAKNIQYF.

CDR3 in amino acids: CASSRTADKVLNTEAFF. Written as DNA, the CDR3 is TGTGCCAGCTCGAGGACAGCCGATAAGGTACTCAACACTGAAGCTTTCTTT. The J gene is TRBJ1-1, the V gene TRBV28; tentatively, D is TRBD1 (6 bases). V was pared by 8 bases and J by 2 bases, with 24 bases between. Germline V CDR1 and CDR2: MDHEN, SYDVKM. This CDR3 is built from 17 residues. The full variable domain, completed using reference TRBV28 and TRBJ1-1, is DVKVTQSSRYLVKRTGEKVFLECVQDMDHENMFWYRQDPGLGLRLIYFSYDVKMKEKGDIPEGYSVSREKKERFSLILESASTNQTSMYLCASSRTADKVLNTEAFFGQGTRLTVV.

This clone was observed a single time. V and J are TRBV11-1 and TRBJ2-7; TRBD2 matches at 11 bases. There are 16 residues in the CDR3. V shed 2 bases and J 7 bases; nucleotides not matched to a gene: 10. Germline V lookup: CDR1 SGHAT, CDR2 FQDESV (reference sequence). CDR3 DNA sequence: TGTGCCAGCAGCTTAAGGTTAGCGGGAGGGCCAAATGAGCAGTACTTC. This encodes CASSLRLAGGPNEQYF.

The chain uses TRBV27 and TRBJ2-2; TRBD1 matches at 10 bases. This CDR3 has 16 residues. V lost 3 bases to trimming and J lost 4 bases; unmatched junction nucleotides: 5. Per the germline V gene, CDR1 is MNHEY and CDR2 is SMNVEV (reference sequence). CDR3 nucleotide sequence: TGTGCCAGCAGTTTCGACGGACAGGGGGGCACCGGGGAGCTGTTTTTT. Amino acids: CASSFDGQGGTGELFF.

This clone was counted a few times. V usage is TRBV6-5 and J usage is TRBJ1-1; no reliable D call. The CDR3 runs 12 residues. The ends were cut back, 5 bases at V and 7 bases at J, with 11 bases in the middle. Germline CDR1 MNHEY, CDR2 SVGAGI. This CDR3 reads CASSLENGEAFF. CDR3 nucleotide sequence: TGTGCCAGCAGTCTCGAGAACGGTGAAGCTTTCTTT.

This sequence joins TRBV28 and TRBJ2-3; D ambiguous. This CDR3 has 17 amino acids. V was pared by 2 bases and J by 0 bases, with 15 bases between. Germline V gene data show CDR1 as MDHEN and CDR2 as SYDVKM. DNA of the CDR3: TGTGCCAGCAGTTTAGTCTTCCGTGGCAGTAGCACAGATACGCAGTATTTT. Translated: CASSLVFRGSSTDTQYF.

The V and J genes are TRBV7-2 and TRBJ2-3, with unresolved D. CDR3 length: 15 residues. Trimming stripped 4 bases from V and 7 bases from J, with 18 bases between. In germline, CDR1 is SGHTA, CDR2 FQGNSA. The CDR3: CASSSPNGVPYTQYF. For the CDR3, the DNA is TGTGCCAGCAGCTCCCCGAATGGGGTTCCATATACGCAGTATTTT.

The chain combines TRBV30 with TRBJ1-1; 7 nucleotides line up with TRBD1. This CDR3 comprises 14 residues. J gave up 3 bases and V 0 bases, and 4 bases lay outside the gene matches. Germline CDR1 GTSNPN, CDR2 SVGIG (reference sequence). DNA for the CDR3: TGTGCCTGGAGTGTACCCAGGGGGTACACTGAAGCTTTCTTT. Translated, it gives CAWSVPRGYTEAFF.

This chain links TRBV15 with TRBJ2-7, with D hard to call. Trimming removed 5 bases from V and 3 bases from J, with 5 bases in between. This CDR3 is 11 amino acids long. Germline CDR1 LNHNV, CDR2 YYDKDF (reference sequence). The CDR3: CATSEVYEQYF. CDR3 in DNA: TGTGCCACCAGCGAAGTCTACGAGCAGTACTTC.

The chain recombines TRBV5-1 with TRBJ1-3; 8 bases are shared with TRBD1. CDR3 length equals 16 residues. From germline, CDR1 is SGHRS and CDR2 YFSETQ. J lost 0 bases, V lost 2 bases, and 4 bases had no gene match. CDR3 loop: CASSLGQGSSGNTIYF. CDR3 DNA sequence: TGCGCCAGCAGCTTAGGACAGGGCTCCTCTGGAAACACCATATATTTT.

V is TRBV1 and J is TRBJ1-5; TRBD1 is the table's D call, not checked against the DNA. TRBV1 has pseudogene status. This CDR3 spans 18 amino acids. The CDR3 sequence: CTSSQEDRTFYSNQPQHF. In DNA form, the CDR3 reads TGCACCAGCAGCCAGGAGGACAGGACCTTTTATAGCAATCAGCCCCAGCATTTT.